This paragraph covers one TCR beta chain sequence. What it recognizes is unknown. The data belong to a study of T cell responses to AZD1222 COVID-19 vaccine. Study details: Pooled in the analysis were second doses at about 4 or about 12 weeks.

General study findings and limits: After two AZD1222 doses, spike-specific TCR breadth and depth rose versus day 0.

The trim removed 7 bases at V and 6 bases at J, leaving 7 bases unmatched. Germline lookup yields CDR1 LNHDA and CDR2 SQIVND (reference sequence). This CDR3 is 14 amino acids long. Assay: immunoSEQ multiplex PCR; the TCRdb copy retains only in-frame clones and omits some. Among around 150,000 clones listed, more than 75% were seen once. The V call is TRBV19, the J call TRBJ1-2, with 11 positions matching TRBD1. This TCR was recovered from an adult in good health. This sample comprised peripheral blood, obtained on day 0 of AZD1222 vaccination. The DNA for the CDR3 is TGTGCCAGTATCCGGACAGGGGGCTTTGATGGCTACACCTTC. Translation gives CASIRTGGFDGYTF.